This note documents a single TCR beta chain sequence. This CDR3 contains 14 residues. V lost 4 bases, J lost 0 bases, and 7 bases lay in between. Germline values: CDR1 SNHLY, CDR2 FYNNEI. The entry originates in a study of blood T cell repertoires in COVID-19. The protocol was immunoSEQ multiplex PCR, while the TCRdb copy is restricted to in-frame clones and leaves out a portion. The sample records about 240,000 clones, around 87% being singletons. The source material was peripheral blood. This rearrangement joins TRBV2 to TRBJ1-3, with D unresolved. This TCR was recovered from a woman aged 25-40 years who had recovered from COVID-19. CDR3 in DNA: TGTGCCAGCAGTGCGGTGAGCTCTGGAAACACCATATATTTT. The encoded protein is CASSAVSSGNTIYF.